A selection of T cell receptor beta chains follows, all from one sample in a study of monozygotic twins with inflammatory bowel disease. TCRdb re-called the 5' RACE reads; every CDR3 protein appears as one record, without DNA. The sample table includes under 200,000 distinct CDR3 sequences. Sequencing used blood. These TCRs come from a human donor with ulcerative colitis or Crohn's disease, or a healthy co-twin of an affected twin (not recorded which). CDR3s include the opening cysteine and the closing phenylalanine or tryptophan.

j_call cdr3_length v_call cdr3_aa
TRBJ2-1 16 TRBV5-1 CASSSTQGAHYNEQFF
TRBJ2-3 16 TRBV4-1 CASSQDFFGPPDTQYF
TRBJ1-5 12 TRBV30 CAWSGVKQPQHF
TRBJ2-7 15 TRBV3-1 CASSQDPGGWDEQYF
TRBJ2-2 18 TRBV11-2 CASSLRGRLAGATGELFF
TRBJ2-7 15 TRBV6-1 CASGRLAGRGDEQYF
TRBJ2-7 13 TRBV4-2 CASSQEVGYEQYF
TRBJ2-3 16 TRBV6-1 CASSEAGNRRTDTQYF
TRBJ2-7 16 TRBV28 CASTENPGQGISEQYF
TRBJ1-2 16 TRBV28 CASSTTQGALGYGYTF
TRBJ2-3 16 TRBV5-8 CASSTPGLAGEDTQYF
TRBJ1-2 12 TRBV6-2/TRBV6-3 CASSYSNYGYTF
TRBJ2-5 15 TRBV4-3 CASSQEPRGEETQYF
TRBJ2-1 14 TRBV6-4 CASSDEAGVGEQFF
TRBJ2-7 13 TRBV12-3/TRBV12-4 CASSFRGTYEQYF
TRBJ1-2 15 TRBV5-5 CASSSRGESNYGYTF
TRBJ2-2 14 TRBV7-3 CASSFRGGTGELFF
TRBJ1-5 17 TRBV7-9 CASSHVDGRRYDQPQHF
TRBJ2-5 15 TRBV12-3/TRBV12-4 CASSPGQGGRETQYF
TRBJ2-2 14 TRBV7-7 CASSPGTVGFELFF
TRBJ1-1 14 TRBV3-1 CASSPQGARTEAFF
TRBJ2-7 15 TRBV15 CATSDTDWSAYEQYF
TRBJ2-1 16 TRBV9 CASSDGTSGRYNEQFF
TRBJ2-5 16 TRBV28 CGSSSPGGSGRGTQYF
TRBJ2-1 17 TRBV18 CASSPYRGQSSYNEQFF
TRBJ2-3 15 TRBV5-1 CASSPGLADTDTQYF
TRBJ2-1 14 TRBV20-1 CSAPPGPTYNEQFF
TRBJ1-1 14 TRBV7-8 CASSSQGLNTEAFF
TRBJ2-1 16 TRBV4-3 CASSHGSNGRANEQFF
TRBJ2-2 13 TRBV7-6 CASSFSIGGELFF
TRBJ1-5 13 TRBV20-1 CSARRDSNQPQHF
TRBJ2-7 13 TRBV20-1 CSAPGLGIYEQYF
TRBJ2-6 13 TRBV28 CASKQSGANVLTF
TRBJ2-5 16 TRBV5-1 CASSLAVFAGEETQYF
TRBJ2-2 17 TRBV4-1 CASSHHSGRANTGELFF
TRBJ2-1 16 TRBV5-1 CASTPAGQGRVNEQFF
TRBJ2-4 12 TRBV30 CAWMGAKNIQYF
TRBJ2-7 15 TRBV7-3 CASSPGLAIGYEQYF
TRBJ1-5 16 TRBV5-1 CASSRGGPGSNQPQHF
TRBJ1-1 17 TRBV6-1 CASSKDHRGRVETEAFF
TRBJ1-1 14 TRBV13 CASSLRGGRSEAFF
TRBJ2-7 16 TRBV6-5 CASSSPSGYSSYEQYF
TRBJ2-2 19 TRBV7-3 CASSSPGRTGGTNTGELFF
TRBJ2-3 14 TRBV5-6 CASSLDRRPDTQYF
TRBJ2-5 15 TRBV7-2 CASSPMGLAGETQYF
TRBJ2-3 14 TRBV27 CASSGLASTDTQYF
TRBJ1-3 17 TRBV7-2 CASSLRVAGGSGNTIYF
TRBJ2-2 17 TRBV15 CATSNLGLTQILGELFF
TRBJ2-1 15 TRBV7-2 CASSFAPSGKRPQFF
TRBJ2-1 17 TRBV5-1 CASSPTPRGLSYNEQFF
TRBJ1-2 14 TRBV29-1 CSVTSTGAPRGYTF
TRBJ2-1 15 TRBV7-7 CASSRGQGSYNEQFF
TRBJ2-1 18 TRBV5-1 CASSPGAGFSSGYNEQFF
TRBJ2-7 14 TRBV5-1 CASSLESRAGEQYF
TRBJ2-7 16 TRBV9 CASSTSVMGQGSEQYF